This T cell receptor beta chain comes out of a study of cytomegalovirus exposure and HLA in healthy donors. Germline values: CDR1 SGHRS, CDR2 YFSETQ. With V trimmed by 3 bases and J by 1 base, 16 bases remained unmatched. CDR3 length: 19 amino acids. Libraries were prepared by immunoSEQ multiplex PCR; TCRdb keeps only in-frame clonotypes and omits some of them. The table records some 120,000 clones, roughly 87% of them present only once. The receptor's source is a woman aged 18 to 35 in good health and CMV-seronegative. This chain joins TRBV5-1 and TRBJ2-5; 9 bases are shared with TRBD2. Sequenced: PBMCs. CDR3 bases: TGCGCCAGCAGCTCGGGAGGACTTGTTAGCGGGGGAATCCAAGAGACCCAGTACTTC. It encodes CASSSGGLVSGGIQETQYF.